The 17 T cell receptor beta chains listed next were all sequenced from one sample in a study of blood T cells in healthy people across ages (dated by TCRdb to the mid-2010s). The library was generated by 5' RACE. The sequencer was an Illumina HiSeq 2500. The second PCR ran for roughly 6 to 11 cycles and used a J-beta primer mix along with a sample-barcoded 5' primer. TCRdb reworked the public reads: Q25 trimming with fastp, MiXCR clone assembly, productive beta chains retained. Under each unique CDR3 protein, matching rows form one entry showing the most common genes and DNA. For this sample there are 1.5 million to 2 million distinct CDR3 sequences; about 31% appear just once. Around 11% of the sample comes from the top ten. The sequencing sample was made of blood. The receptors come from a woman aged 30 to 39 in good health.

A remark on this clonotype: The junction departs from the called germline gene at one end, perhaps through a read error. The V gene is TRBV10-1, the J gene TRBJ2-7, with D perhaps TRBD2 (5 bases). Germline V gives CDR1 WNHNN, CDR2 SYGVQD (reference sequence). The length of the CDR3 is 15 residues. In nucleotides, the CDR3 is TGCACCAGCTCCCCCGGAGGCAGGAGAGAAGGGGAGCAGTACTTC. It is translated as CTSSPGGRREGEQYF.

The chain is built from TRBV12-3 or TRBV12-4 and TRBJ1-4; perhaps TRBD1 as D (6 bases). Between the trimmed V and J ends, which lost 5 bases and 3 bases, there was a span of 13 bases. CDR3 length: 15 amino acids. CDR3 bases: TGTGCCAGCAGTCTGGGGGGGGCAGCTAATGAAAAACTGTTTTTT. This translates into CASSLGGAANEKLFF.

J is TRBJ1-4 and V is TRBV12-3 or TRBV12-4; D is unclear. The CDR3 spans 15 residues. Trimming left V 6 bases short and J 8 bases short, with 19 bases between. The CDR3 here is CASSPQSRTGEKLFF. CDR3 DNA: TGTGCCAGCAGCCCGCAGTCGCGCACCGGGGAAAAACTGTTTTTT.

The sample holds a few counts of this clonotype. The chain uses TRBV7-2 and TRBJ2-5, with 9 positions matching TRBD2. The CDR3 sequence is 15 residues long. With V trimmed by 3 bases and J by 5 bases, 7 bases remained unmatched. Germline V lookup: CDR1 SGHTA, CDR2 FQGNSA. This chain's CDR3 is CASSFPTSGGETQYF. The CDR3 region has the DNA TGTGCCAGCAGCTTCCCGACTAGCGGTGGGGAGACCCAGTACTTC.

The genes are TRBV6-4 and TRBJ2-3, with 10 nucleotides matching TRBD2. Per germline, CDR1 MRHNA and CDR2 SNTAGT. This CDR3 has 15 amino acids. The V gene end was trimmed by 8 bases and the J gene end by 2 bases; junction bases not matched to a gene: 7. CDR3: CASLKTSGITDTQYF. The CDR3 DNA is TGTGCCAGCCTTAAAACTAGCGGGATCACAGATACGCAGTATTTT.

The CDR3: CSVDPGQGGGYTF. CDR3 DNA sequence: TGCAGCGTCGATCCGGGACAGGGAGGCGGCTACACCTTC. The rearrangement uses TRBV29-1 and TRBJ1-2; TRBD1 matches 9 bases. This CDR3 is built from 13 residues. The V gene end was trimmed by 6 bases and the J gene end by 8 bases; junction bases not matched to a gene: 10. Germline V lookup: CDR1 SQVTM, CDR2 ANQGSEA.

There are a few counts of this clonotype. The chain joins TRBV15 to TRBJ2-3; D unresolved. The CDR3 runs to 13 residues. Trimming removed 0 bases from V and 6 bases from J, with 7 bases in between. Germline CDR1 and CDR2: LNHNV and YYDKDF (reference sequence). CDR3 coding DNA: TGTGCCACCAGCAGAGATTTGGGGGATACGCAGTATTTT. Translation: CATSRDLGDTQYF.

This clonotype was found a few times. The chain links TRBV6-2 or TRBV6-3 to TRBJ2-3, with D possibly matching TRBD1 (5 bases). Germline V gene data show CDR1 as MNHEY and CDR2 as SVGEGT. V was cut by 5 bases and J by 5 bases, with 17 bases left in between. The CDR3 has 15 amino acids. This CDR3 is CASSLIQGVGDTQYF. In nucleotides, the CDR3 is TGTGCCAGCAGTCTGATACAAGGGGTTGGAGATACGCAGTATTTT.

V gene TRBV2 combines with J gene TRBJ2-3; D gene uncertain. The germline CDR1 and CDR2 sequences are SNHLY and FYNNEI. CDR3 length equals 11 residues. V shed 4 bases and J shed 8 bases, with 7 bases lying between them. The CDR3 DNA follows: TGTGCCAGCAGTGTACTTGGTACGCAGTATTTT. It codes for CASSVLGTQYF.

The chain recombines TRBV3-1 with TRBJ2-3; D call uncertain. Trimming removed 0 bases at V and 10 bases at J, with 11 bases between. The CDR3 has 13 amino acids. From germline, CDR1 is LGHDT and CDR2 YNNKEL (reference sequence). CDR3 sequence reads: CASSQENLSPQYF. The CDR3 DNA is TGTGCCAGCAGCCAAGAAAACCTTTCTCCGCAGTATTTT.

V is TRBV6-2 or TRBV6-3 and J is TRBJ2-7; D assignment may be TRBD1 or TRBD2 (5 bases each). Germline V gene data show CDR1 as MNHEY and CDR2 as SVGEGT. Trimming removed 6 bases at V and 0 bases at J, with 21 bases between. The CDR3 has 17 residues. The DNA of the CDR3 is TGTGCCAGCAGCCGCCCCCAAACCGGGACCCACTCCTACGAGCAGTACTTC. Translated: CASSRPQTGTHSYEQYF.

This clonotype was counted only a few times. CDR3 loop: CASSLGPLAGSQETQYF. Here the CDR3 DNA reads TGTGCCAGCAGCTTAGGCCCTCTAGCGGGCTCCCAAGAGACCCAGTACTTC. The chain combines TRBV13 with TRBJ2-5; the match to TRBD2 covers 8 bases. Germline V gene sequence: CDR1 PRHDT, CDR2 FYEKMQ (reference sequence). The CDR3 is made up of 17 amino acids. Trimming cost V 0 bases and J 1 base; bases outside gene matches: 7. Variable domain in full (rest from reference TRBV13 and TRBJ2-5): AAGVIQSPRHLIKEKRETATLKCYPIPRHDTVYWYQQGPGQDPQFLISFYEKMQSDKGSIPDRFSAQQFSDYHSELNMSSLELGDSALYFCASSLGPLAGSQETQYFGPGTRLLVL.

This clonotype was counted only a few times. J is TRBJ1-2 and V is TRBV15, with 10 bases lining up with TRBD1. With V trimmed by 7 bases and J by 6 bases, 8 bases remained unmatched. Germline V lookup: CDR1 LNHNV, CDR2 YYDKDF (reference sequence). The length of the CDR3 is 14 residues. CDR3 coding DNA: TGTGCCACCACCATAGGAGGGACAGGGGATGGCTACACCTTC. This translates into CATTIGGTGDGYTF. Combining the CDR3 with reference TRBV15 and TRBJ1-2 gives the whole variable domain DAMVIQNPRYQVTQFGKPVTLSCSQTLNHNVMYWYQQKSSQAPKLLFHYYDKDFNNEADTPDNFQSRRPNTSFCFLDIRSPGLGDTAMYLCATTIGGTGDGYTFGSGTRLTVV.

This sequence joins TRBV14 and TRBJ2-3; D is ambiguous. Trimming pared 0 bases from V and 0 bases from J, leaving 7 bases between. The CDR3 totals 15 residues. Germline assignment: CDR1 SGHDN and CDR2 FVKESK. This CDR3 reads CASSQDPTSTDTQYF. The CDR3 bases are TGTGCCAGCAGCCAAGATCCAACTAGCACAGATACGCAGTATTTT.

This clonotype was seen more than once but under ten times. The genes are TRBV7-8 and TRBJ2-7; TRBD2 agrees at 15 bases. J gave up 1 base and V 0 bases, and 1 base lay outside the gene matches. Germline CDR1 reads SGHVS; CDR2 reads FQNEAQ. The CDR3 runs to 17 residues. CDR3 sequence (DNA): TGTGCCAGCAGCTTAGCCGGACTAGCGGGGGGGTCCTACGAGCAGTACTTC. It yields the protein CASSLAGLAGGSYEQYF.

This clonotype was found a few times. The rearrangement joins TRBV6-2 or TRBV6-3 to TRBJ2-1, with 7 bases matching TRBD2. Looked up from germline, CDR1 is MNHEY and CDR2 is SVGEGT. V shed 6 bases, J shed 1 base, and the junction held 9 bases outside the gene matches. The length of the CDR3 is 16 residues. The CDR3 DNA sequence: TGTGCCAGCAGAGCTACTAGCGTCGCTTCCTACAATGAGCAGTTCTTC. It specifies CASRATSVASYNEQFF.

The rearrangement uses TRBV15 and TRBJ2-5; 8 bases are shared with TRBD2. CDR3 length: 15 amino acids. Germline-derived CDR1 and CDR2 are LNHNV and YYDKDF (reference sequence). J gave up 11 bases and V 1 base, and 12 bases lay outside the gene matches. The chain's CDR3 is CATSRVAGGAHEQYF. The CDR3 bases are TGTGCCACCAGCAGAGTAGCCGGGGGGGCGCATGAGCAGTACTTC.